Listed below are T cell receptor beta chains from one sample, sequenced in a study of a mutant IDH1 vaccine in newly diagnosed glioma. These receptors have no identified antigens. Only in-frame clones appear in the TCRdb table, and some are missing; sequencing was by immunoSEQ multiplex PCR. The sample records approximately 56,000 clones, almost 65% being singletons. Sample: peripheral blood mononuclear cells (PBMCs), taken from a glioma patient whose treatment included an IDH1 peptide vaccine. The receptors come from a man in his forties with glioma. Some clones in this sample may be carry-over from other donors' samples. Both conserved end residues are trimmed from each CDR3.

TRBV5-6	13	ASSSSLGLQETQY
TRBV6-1	11	ASSADWGEKLF
TRBV7-9	11	ASSPRGAHEQY
TRBV6-6	11	ASRRASGNTIY
TRBV27	12	ASTGDRRENTIY
TRBV5-8	13	ASSLGGQNYYEQY
TRBV9	14	ASSVFAGTGADEQF
TRBV10-3	12	AISSQGGIETQY
TRBV19	14	ASSMAGRTSGGKQF
TRBV5-4	12	ASSLSGSTDTQY
TRBV7-2	12	ASSLGAPTDTQY
TRBV27	13	ASRPEVTAPYEQY
TRBV27	14	ATRGGWGSTNEKLF
TRBV7-8	14	ASSKPPYSPSYEQY
TRBV5-6	13	ASSYHREEGYGYT
TRBV7-9	13	ASSSPGTATDTQY
TRBV4-1	14	ASSQDFGHTDQPQH
TRBV6-5	13	ASSYRGSISYEQY
TRBV4-2	13	ASSQAGQGNTEAF
TRBV2	12	ASSEITGQGLQY
TRBV7-2	10	ASSPRTTGYT
TRBV5-6	11	ASSQGGARGYT
TRBV20-1	9	STGLGETQY
TRBV18	12	ASSPKGSGNTIY
TRBV4-1	15	ASSRGGVGEMNTEAF
TRBV5-6	12	ASSLRSGTGELF
TRBV7-3	12	ASSATRYGYEQY
TRBV5-6	13	ASSLMRALGNEQF
TRBV4-2	13	ASSQDPRGQTEAF
TRBV5-1	10	ASSDGLREAF
TRBV18	13	ASSPPGLGSGGYT
TRBV5-1	13	ASRTGTLNTGELF
TRBV4-2	16	ASSLHKRGGGGVYEQY
TRBV7-9	11	ASSLVERETQY
TRBV5-4	12	ASSVGGLVGEQY
TRBV27	9	ASWGMNEQY
TRBV19	11	ASSPAPNTEAF
TRBV7-2	12	ASSSGTPYGELF
TRBV5-1	13	ASRSSGASYNEQF
TRBV19	14	ASSVGTSGGKNIQY
TRBV7-9	13	ASSPPDRTGETQY